This T cell receptor (beta chain) was captured by sequencing in a study of cytomegalovirus exposure and HLA in healthy donors. The PCR had 60 Vbeta and 13 Jbeta primers. Sequencing was performed with immunoSEQ multiplex PCR; in TCRdb, only in-frame clones are kept and a portion is missing. The table lists about 170,000 clones. The CDR3 covers 15 residues. Germline trimming cut 5 bases from V and 2 bases from J; bases unmatched to any gene: 6. Germline V lookup: CDR1 SGHTA, CDR2 FQGTGA. A note on this clone: The target antigen is unknown.

Study-wide findings and caveats: Evidence from a later analysis indicated that most CMV-associated TCR beta chains looked HLA-restricted. Per a later analysis, approximately 16,000 TCR beta sequences showed association with HLA alleles at 0.05 false discovery rate. Later analysis showed TCR association rates varying by HLA locus, highest for DRB1 and lowest for HLA-C.

This TCR came from a woman in her sixties in good health and CMV-seronegative. Sample: PBMCs. V is TRBV7-3 and J is TRBJ2-3, with 8 bases aligning to TRBD1. In nucleotides, the CDR3 is TGTGCCAGCAGCCCGACAGGGGCTTCCACAGATACGCAGTATTTT. This gives the protein CASSPTGASTDTQYF.